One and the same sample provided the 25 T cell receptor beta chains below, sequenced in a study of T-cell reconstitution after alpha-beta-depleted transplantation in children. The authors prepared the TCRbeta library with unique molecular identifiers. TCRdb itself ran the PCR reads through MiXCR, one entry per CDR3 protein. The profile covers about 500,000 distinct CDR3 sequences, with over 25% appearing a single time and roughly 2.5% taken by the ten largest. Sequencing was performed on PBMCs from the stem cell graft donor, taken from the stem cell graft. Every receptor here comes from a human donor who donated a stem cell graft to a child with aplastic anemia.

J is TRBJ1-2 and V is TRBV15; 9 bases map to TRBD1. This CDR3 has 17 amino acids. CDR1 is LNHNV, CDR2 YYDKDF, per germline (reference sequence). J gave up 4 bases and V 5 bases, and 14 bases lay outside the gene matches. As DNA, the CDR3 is TGTGCCACCAGCGATCTCCGGGACAGGGATGAGGGCTATGGCTACACCTTC. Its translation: CATSDLRDRDEGYGYTF.

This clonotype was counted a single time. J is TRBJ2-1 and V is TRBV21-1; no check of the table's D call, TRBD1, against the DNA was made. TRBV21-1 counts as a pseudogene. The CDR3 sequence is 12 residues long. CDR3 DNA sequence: TGTGCCAGCAGTAGCAGGGACAATGAGCAGTTCTTC. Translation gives CASSSRDNEQFF.

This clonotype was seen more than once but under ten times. The chain's CDR3 is CASSLGGMAARRNTEAFF. The CDR3, as DNA: TGTGCCAGCAGCTTGGGGGGGATGGCGGCCAGGAGGAACACTGAAGCTTTCTTT. V is TRBV5-4 and J is TRBJ1-1, with a tentative D call TRBD1 (5 bases). The V gene lost 0 bases and the J gene lost 1 base, with 19 bases spanning the gap. The CDR3 has 18 amino acids. Germline values: CDR1 SGHNT, CDR2 YYREEE (reference sequence). Based on the CDR3 plus reference TRBV5-4 and TRBJ1-1, the full variable domain is ETGVTQSPTHLIKTRGQQVTLRCSSQSGHNTVSWYQQALGQGPQFIFQYYREEENGRGNFPPRFSGLQFPNYSSELNVNALELDDSALYLCASSLGGMAARRNTEAFFGQGTRLTVV.

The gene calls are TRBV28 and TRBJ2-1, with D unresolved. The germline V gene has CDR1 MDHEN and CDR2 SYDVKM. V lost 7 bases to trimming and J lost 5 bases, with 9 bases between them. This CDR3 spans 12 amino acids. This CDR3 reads CASTLGNNEQFF. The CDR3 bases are TGTGCCAGCACCCTAGGGAACAATGAGCAGTTCTTC.

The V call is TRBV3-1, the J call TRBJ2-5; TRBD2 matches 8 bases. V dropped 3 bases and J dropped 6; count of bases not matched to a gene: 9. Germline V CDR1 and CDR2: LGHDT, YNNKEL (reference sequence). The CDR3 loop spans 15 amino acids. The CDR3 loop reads CASSQRISGSKTQYF. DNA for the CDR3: TGTGCCAGCAGCCAGAGGATAAGCGGGAGTAAGACCCAGTACTTC.

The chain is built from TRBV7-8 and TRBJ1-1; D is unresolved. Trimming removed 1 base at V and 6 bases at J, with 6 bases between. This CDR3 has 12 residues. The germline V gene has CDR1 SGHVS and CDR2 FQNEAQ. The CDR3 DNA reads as TGTGCCAGCAGCTTAGTAGCTGCTGAAGCTTTCTTT. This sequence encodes CASSLVAAEAFF. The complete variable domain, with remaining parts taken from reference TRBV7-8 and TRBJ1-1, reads GAGVSQSPRYKVAKRGQDVALRCDPISGHVSLFWYQQALGQGPEFLTYFQNEAQLDKSGLPSDRFFAERPEGSVSTLKIQRTQQEDSAVYLCASSLVAAEAFFGQGTRLTVV.

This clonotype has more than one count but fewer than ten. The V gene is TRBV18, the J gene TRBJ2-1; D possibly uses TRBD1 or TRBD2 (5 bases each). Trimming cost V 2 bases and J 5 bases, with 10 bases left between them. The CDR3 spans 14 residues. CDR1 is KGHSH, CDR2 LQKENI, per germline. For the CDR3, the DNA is TGTGCCAGCTCACCAGGGACCGCGGACAATGAGCAGTTCTTC. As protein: CASSPGTADNEQFF.

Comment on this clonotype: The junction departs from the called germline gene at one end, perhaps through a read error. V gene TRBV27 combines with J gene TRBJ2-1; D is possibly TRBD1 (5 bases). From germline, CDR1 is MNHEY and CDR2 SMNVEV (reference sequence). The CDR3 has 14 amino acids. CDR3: CASAKDITYNQQFF. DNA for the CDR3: TGTGCCAGCGCCAAGGACATTACCTACAATCAGCAGTTCTTC.

CDR3 protein: CASSLVALGNTEAFF. CDR3 bases: TGCGCCAGCAGCTTGGTAGCCCTAGGAAACACTGAAGCTTTCTTT. The rearrangement uses TRBV5-1 and TRBJ1-1; no definite D call. Germline CDR1 is SGHRS and CDR2 is YFSETQ. V was shortened by 0 bases and J by 2 bases, with 11 bases between the two germline ends. CDR3 length: 15 amino acids.

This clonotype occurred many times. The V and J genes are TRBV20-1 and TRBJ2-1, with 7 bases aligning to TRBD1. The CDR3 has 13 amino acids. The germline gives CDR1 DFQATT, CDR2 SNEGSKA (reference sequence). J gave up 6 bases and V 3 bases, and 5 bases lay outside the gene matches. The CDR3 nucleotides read TGCAGTGCTAGCCCACAGGGGCCCAATGAGCAGTTCTTC. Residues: CSASPQGPNEQFF.

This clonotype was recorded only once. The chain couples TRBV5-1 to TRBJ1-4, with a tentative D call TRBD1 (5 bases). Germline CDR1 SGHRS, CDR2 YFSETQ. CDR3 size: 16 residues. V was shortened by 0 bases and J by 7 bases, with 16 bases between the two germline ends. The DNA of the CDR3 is TGCGCCAGCAGCTTGGATATGGGCAGGGAGGTTGAAAAACTGTTTTTT. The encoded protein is CASSLDMGREVEKLFF.

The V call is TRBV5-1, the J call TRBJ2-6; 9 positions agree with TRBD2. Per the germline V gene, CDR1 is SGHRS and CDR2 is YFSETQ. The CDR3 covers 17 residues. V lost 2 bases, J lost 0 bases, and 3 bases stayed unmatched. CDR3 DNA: TGCGCCAGCAGCTTAGCGGGAGGCCCCTCTGGGGCCAACGTCCTGACTTTC. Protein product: CASSLAGGPSGANVLTF. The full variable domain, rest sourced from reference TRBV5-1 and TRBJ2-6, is KAGVTQTPRYLIKTRGQQVTLSCSPISGHRSVSWYQQTPGQGLQFLFEYFSETQRNKGNFPGRFSGRQFSNSRSEMNVSTLELGDSALYLCASSLAGGPSGANVLTFGAGSRLTVL.

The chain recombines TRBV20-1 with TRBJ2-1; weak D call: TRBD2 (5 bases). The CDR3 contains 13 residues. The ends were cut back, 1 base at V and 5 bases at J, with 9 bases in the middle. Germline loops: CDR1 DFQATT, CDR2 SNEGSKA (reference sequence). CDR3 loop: CSARGGFNNEQFF. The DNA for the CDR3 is TGCAGTGCTAGAGGCGGGTTTAACAATGAGCAGTTCTTC.

CDR3 in DNA: TGTGCCAGCAGTTCGACAGGGGGCGGGTCCCACGAGCAGTACTTC. Translation: CASSSTGGGSHEQYF. This rearrangement joins TRBV12-3 or TRBV12-4 to TRBJ2-7; the match to TRBD1 covers 10 bases. The CDR3 is made up of 15 amino acids. J gave up 5 bases and V 4 bases, and 8 bases lay outside the gene matches.

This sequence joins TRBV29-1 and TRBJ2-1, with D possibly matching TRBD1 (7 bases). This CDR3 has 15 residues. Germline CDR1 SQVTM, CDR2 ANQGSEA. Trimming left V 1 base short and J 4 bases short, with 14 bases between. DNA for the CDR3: TGCAGCGTTGAAGGGGCGGGACAGATTTACAATGAGCAGTTCTTC. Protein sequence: CSVEGAGQIYNEQFF.

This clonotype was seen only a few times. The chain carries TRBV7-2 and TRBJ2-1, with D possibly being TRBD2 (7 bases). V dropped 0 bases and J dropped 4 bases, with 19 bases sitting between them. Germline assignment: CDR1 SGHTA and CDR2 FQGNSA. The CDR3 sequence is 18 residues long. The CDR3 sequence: CASSLARPGGGLYNEQFF. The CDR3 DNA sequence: TGTGCCAGCAGCTTAGCCCGACCGGGCGGGGGCCTATACAATGAGCAGTTCTTC.

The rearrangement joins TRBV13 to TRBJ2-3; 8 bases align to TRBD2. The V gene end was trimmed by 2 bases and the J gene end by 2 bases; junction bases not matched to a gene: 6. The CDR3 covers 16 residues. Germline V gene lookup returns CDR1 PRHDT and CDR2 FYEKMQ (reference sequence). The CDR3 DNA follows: TGTGCCAGCAGCTTAACCGGCGGGAGGTCCACAGATACGCAGTATTTT. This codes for CASSLTGGRSTDTQYF.

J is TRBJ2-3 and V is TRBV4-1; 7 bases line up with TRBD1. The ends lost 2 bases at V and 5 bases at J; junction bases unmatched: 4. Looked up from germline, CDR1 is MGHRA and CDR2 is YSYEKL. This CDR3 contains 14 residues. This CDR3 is CASSQQGDGDTQYF. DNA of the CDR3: TGCGCCAGCAGCCAACAGGGGGATGGAGATACGCAGTATTTT.

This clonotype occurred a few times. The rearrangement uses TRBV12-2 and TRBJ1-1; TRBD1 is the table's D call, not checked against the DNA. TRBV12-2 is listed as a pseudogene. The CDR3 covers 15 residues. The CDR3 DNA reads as TGTGCAAGTCGCTTAGCGCGGCAGGGGAACACTGAAGCTTTCTTT. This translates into CASRLARQGNTEAFF.

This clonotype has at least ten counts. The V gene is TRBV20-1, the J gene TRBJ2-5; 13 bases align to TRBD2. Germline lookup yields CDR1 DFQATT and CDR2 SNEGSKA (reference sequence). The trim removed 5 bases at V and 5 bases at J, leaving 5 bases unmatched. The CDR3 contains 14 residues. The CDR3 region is CSAWTSGSQETQYF. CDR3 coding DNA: TGCAGTGCTTGGACTAGCGGGAGCCAGGAGACCCAGTACTTC.

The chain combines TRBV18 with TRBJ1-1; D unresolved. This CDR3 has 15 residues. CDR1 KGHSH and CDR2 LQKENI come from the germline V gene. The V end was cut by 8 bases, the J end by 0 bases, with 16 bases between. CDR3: CASIPVPRLNTEAFF. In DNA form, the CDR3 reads TGTGCCAGCATCCCCGTTCCCAGGTTGAACACTGAAGCTTTCTTT.

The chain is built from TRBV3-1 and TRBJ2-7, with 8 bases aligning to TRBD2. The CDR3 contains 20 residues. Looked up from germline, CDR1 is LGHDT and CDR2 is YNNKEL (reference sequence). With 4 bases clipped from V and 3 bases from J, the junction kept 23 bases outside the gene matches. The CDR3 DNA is TGTGCCAGCAGCCCACCGGTACTATCCTACCAGCGGGAGATCCTCTACGAGCAGTACGTC. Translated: CASSPPVLSYQREILYEQYV.

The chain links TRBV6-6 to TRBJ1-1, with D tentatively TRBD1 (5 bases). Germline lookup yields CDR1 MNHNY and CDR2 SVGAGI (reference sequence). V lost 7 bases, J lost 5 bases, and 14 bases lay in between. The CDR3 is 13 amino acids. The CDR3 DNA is TGTGCCAGCATTCTAAGGGGTTATACTGAAGCTTTCTTT. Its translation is CASILRGYTEAFF.

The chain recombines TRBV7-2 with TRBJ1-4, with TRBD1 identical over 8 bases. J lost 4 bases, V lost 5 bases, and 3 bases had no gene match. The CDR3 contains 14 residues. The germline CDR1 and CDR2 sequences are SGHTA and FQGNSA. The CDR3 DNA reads TGTGCCAGCAGCCGGACAGGGTTTAATGAAAAACTGTTTTTT. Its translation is CASSRTGFNEKLFF.

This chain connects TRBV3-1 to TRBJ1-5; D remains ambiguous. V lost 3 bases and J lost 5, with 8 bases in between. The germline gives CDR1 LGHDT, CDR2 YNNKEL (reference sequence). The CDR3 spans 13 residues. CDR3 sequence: CASSQDPYQPQHF. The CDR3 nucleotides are TGTGCCAGCAGCCAGGATCCCTATCAGCCCCAGCATTTT.